What follows describes a single TCR beta chain. Its antigen is still unknown. Germline loops: CDR1 SQVTM, CDR2 ANQGSEA. The CDR3 covers 15 residues. This record comes from a study of CXCR3-negative and CXCR3-positive naive CD8 T cells. Preparation of TRB cDNA libraries relied on 5' RACE carrying UMI labels. TCRdb re-called the 5' RACE reads and catalogs CDR3 proteins one per entry, DNA excluded. The sample is made up of about 130,000 distinct CDR3 sequences, and the top ten hold 0.41% of it. Study-wide results and caveats: Against CXCR3-negative naive cells, CXCR3-positive naive cells showed more hydrophobic TRB CDR3s. The naive subsets expressed comparable surface CD5, and the authors inferred TCR strength from TRB CDR3 properties.

The TCR originated in a human donor in good health. Some clones in this sample may be carry-over from other donors' samples. The rearrangement joins TRBV29-1 to TRBJ1-4; TCRdb selects TRBD1, and the lack of DNA leaves this call unchecked. Source material: naive CXCR3+ CD8+ T cells from blood. The subset is: CD45RO-CCR7+CD27+CD95- naive CD8+ T cells expressing CXCR3 (TNR3+). CDR3 sequence reads: CSVEGVDRQNEKLFF.